These T cell receptor beta chains were read from a single sample in a study of T cells in Graves' hyperthyroidism and ophthalmopathy. TCRdb used MiXCR to reprocess the multiplex PCR reads, holding one entry per CDR3 protein. This table has some 490,000 distinct CDR3 sequences, about 16% appearing once. The sample taken for sequencing was blood. These receptors were taken from a young woman with Graves' ophthalmopathy. CDR3s include the opening cysteine and the closing phenylalanine or tryptophan. The order of the fields is J gene, V gene, D gene, clone size, CDR3 DNA, CDR3 protein. A D gene is named only where the DNA matches it firmly. Expanded clones are given a class, and other clones once, few, many or no size at all.

TRBJ1-5 TRBV10-3 TRBD1 few TGTGCCATCAGTGAAGGGGGACAGGGGAAGGATCAGCCCCAGCATTTT CAISEGGQGKDQPQHF
TRBJ2-1 TRBV7-2 TRBD1 - TGTGCCAGCAGCCCATGGACAGGGGGAAGGAATGAGCAGTTCTTC CASSPWTGGRNEQFF
TRBJ1-2 TRBV27 TRBD1 many TGTGCCAGCAGTTTCCGTCGACCGGGACAGGGGGCATTTGGCTACACCTTC CASSFRRPGQGAFGYTF
TRBJ2-3 TRBV7-2 - many TGTGCCAGCAGCTTAGCCGCGGGAACTAGCACAGATACGCAGTATTTT CASSLAAGTSTDTQYF
TRBJ1-1 TRBV28 - few TGTGCCAGCAGCTGGCCGGGTTGGACTGAAGCTTTCTTT CASSWPGWTEAFF
TRBJ1-2 TRBV4-2 - few TGTGCCAGCAGCCAAGCTGGTCAGGGAGGCGGCTACACCTTC CASSQAGQGGGYTF
TRBJ2-3 TRBV29-1 - - TGCAGCGTTGATCCAGGGTTAGATACGCAGTATTTT CSVDPGLDTQYF
TRBJ2-7 TRBV6-1 TRBD1 - TGTGCCATCTCCGGGACAGGGGGAAGGGAGCAGTACTTC CAISGTGGREQYF
TRBJ2-1 TRBV7-8 - - TGTGCCAGCACCCTCCTAACGGAATACAATGAGCAGTTCTTC CASTLLTEYNEQFF
TRBJ1-2 TRBV7-2 - - TGTGCCAGCAGCTTAGTGTGGGGGGCTGAGAATGGCTACACCTTC CASSLVWGAENGYTF
TRBJ1-2 TRBV30 - many TGTGCCTGGAGCGACTGGGGAAAATATGGCTACACCTTC CAWSDWGKYGYTF
TRBJ2-7 TRBV28 - - TGTGCCAGCAGTCGGACGTTAGACAGGAACTACGAGCAGTACTTC CASSRTLDRNYEQYF